The 8 T cell receptor beta chains in this list originate from one sample, sequenced in a study of T-cell reconstitution after alpha-beta-depleted transplantation in children. This sample's TCRbeta library carried unique molecular identifier barcodes. TCRdb recomputed calls from the PCR reads with MiXCR, one row per CDR3 protein. The sample consists of about 200,000 distinct CDR3 sequences, 7.5% to 9.5% of them appearing once. Sequencing used PBMCs, mostly from graft donor cells, obtained 360 days after TCRalphabeta/CD19-depleted stem cell transplant. The receptors derive from a male patient aged 2-10 years who had a stem cell transplant for acute myeloid leukemia, so the T cells may come from the graft donor.

This clonotype was found many times. This chain's CDR3 is CSVDTGGNEQFF. The CDR3 DNA follows: TGCAGCGTTGATACGGGGGGGAATGAGCAGTTCTTC. The chain couples TRBV29-1 to TRBJ2-1; 8 nucleotides agree with TRBD2. The germline CDR1 and CDR2 sequences are SQVTM and ANQGSEA. The V and J ends lost 3 bases and 7 bases, in that order; junction bases with no gene match: 2. The CDR3 totals 12 residues.

This clonotype was detected many times. The chain joins TRBV20-1 to TRBJ1-2, with unresolved D. CDR3 length equals 12 residues. Germline assignment: CDR1 DFQATT and CDR2 SNEGSKA (reference sequence). Trimming took 5 bases from V and 8 from J, leaving 15 bases between them. The CDR3, as DNA: TGCAGTGCTTGGGATCCGGACCTAGGCTACACCTTC. Its protein product is CSAWDPDLGYTF.

The genes are TRBV5-1 and TRBJ2-2, with 11 bases matching TRBD2. Germline CDR1 SGHRS, CDR2 YFSETQ. After removal of 4 bases from V and 4 bases from J, the junction contained 9 bases not matched to a gene. This CDR3 spans 17 amino acids. As DNA, the CDR3 is TGCGCCAGCAGCCTGCCGACTAGCGGGGACACCACCGGGGAGCTGTTTTTT. It is translated as CASSLPTSGDTTGELFF.

In its sample, this clonotype was seen many times. The V gene is TRBV5-5, the J gene TRBJ2-2; a possible D gene is TRBD2 (5 bases). The ends were cut back, 4 bases at V and 0 bases at J, with 10 bases in the middle. Germline assignment: CDR1 SGHKS and CDR2 YYEKEE (reference sequence). This CDR3 spans 15 amino acids. CDR3 DNA: TGTGCCAGCAGCCCAGCGGCCGCGAACACCGGGGAGCTGTTTTTT. Its protein product is CASSPAAANTGELFF.

V usage is TRBV5-1 and J usage is TRBJ2-1, with D unresolved. This CDR3 comprises 13 residues. Germline lookup yields CDR1 SGHRS and CDR2 YFSETQ. Between the trimmed V and J ends, which lost 1 base and 8 bases, there was a span of 10 bases. The CDR3 here is CASSLWLDYEQFF. The DNA for the CDR3 is TGCGCCAGCAGCTTGTGGCTAGACTATGAGCAGTTCTTC.

This clonotype was observed many times. This rearrangement joins TRBV12-3 or TRBV12-4 to TRBJ2-3, with 9 positions matching TRBD2. This CDR3 is 14 amino acids long. Unmatched junction bases numbered 8, after V lost 10 bases and J lost 3 bases. CDR3 region: CATLGLAATDTQYF. The CDR3 DNA reads as TGTGCCACCCTGGGACTAGCAGCAACAGATACGCAGTATTTT.

The chain employs TRBV5-1 and TRBJ1-5, with D unclear. Germline V gene data show CDR1 as SGHRS and CDR2 as YFSETQ. V was cut by 0 bases and J by 1 base, with 5 bases left in between. The CDR3 has 14 residues. The CDR3 nucleotides are TGCGCCAGCAGCTTGGGTTTAAGCAATCAGCCCCAGCATTTT. Translated: CASSLGLSNQPQHF.

This clonotype was detected ten times or more. The chain joins TRBV3-1 to TRBJ2-1; D is unresolved. V shed 1 base and J shed 12 bases, with 10 bases lying between them. Per germline, CDR1 LGHDT and CDR2 YNNKEL (reference sequence). The CDR3 runs to 12 residues. CDR3 residues: CASSQGVSTQFF. As DNA, the CDR3 is TGTGCCAGCAGCCAAGGGGTGTCGACGCAGTTCTTC.